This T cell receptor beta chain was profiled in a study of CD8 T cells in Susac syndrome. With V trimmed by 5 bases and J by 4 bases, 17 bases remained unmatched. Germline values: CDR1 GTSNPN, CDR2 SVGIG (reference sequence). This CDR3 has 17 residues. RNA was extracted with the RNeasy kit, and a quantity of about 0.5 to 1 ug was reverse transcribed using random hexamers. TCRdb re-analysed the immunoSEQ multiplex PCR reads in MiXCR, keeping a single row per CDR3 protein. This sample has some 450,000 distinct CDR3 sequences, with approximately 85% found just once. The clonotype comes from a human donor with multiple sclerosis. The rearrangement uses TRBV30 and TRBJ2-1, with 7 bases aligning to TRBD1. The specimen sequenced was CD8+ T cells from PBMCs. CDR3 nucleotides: TGTGCCTGGCTGGGCCTAAGGGACAGAAATTCGTACAATGAGCAGTTCTTC. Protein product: CAWLGLRDRNSYNEQFF.